The present TCR beta chain was sequenced within a study of patients and donors after allogeneic stem cell transplantation. This clonotype has just a few counts. TCRdb re-derived calls from the RT-PCR reads in MiXCR, one entry per CDR3 protein. The sample has about 160,000 distinct CDR3 sequences, over 35% seen once. The receptor was isolated from a human donor who was either an allogeneic HSCT recipient or a stem cell or donor lymphocyte infusion donor (not recorded which). It is not recorded whose cells these are; they may come from a transplant donor. The sequencing input was blood, either unsorted or a sorted T cell fraction (not recorded which).

CDR3 region: CSASVPSEQFF. The DNA for the CDR3 is TGCAGTGCTTCCGTCCCTTCTGAGCAGTTCTTC. V and J are TRBV20-1 and TRBJ2-1; D gene ambiguous. The CDR3 runs 11 residues. Germline loops: CDR1 DFQATT, CDR2 SNEGSKA (reference sequence). Trimming removed 5 bases at V and 9 bases at J, with 11 bases between.